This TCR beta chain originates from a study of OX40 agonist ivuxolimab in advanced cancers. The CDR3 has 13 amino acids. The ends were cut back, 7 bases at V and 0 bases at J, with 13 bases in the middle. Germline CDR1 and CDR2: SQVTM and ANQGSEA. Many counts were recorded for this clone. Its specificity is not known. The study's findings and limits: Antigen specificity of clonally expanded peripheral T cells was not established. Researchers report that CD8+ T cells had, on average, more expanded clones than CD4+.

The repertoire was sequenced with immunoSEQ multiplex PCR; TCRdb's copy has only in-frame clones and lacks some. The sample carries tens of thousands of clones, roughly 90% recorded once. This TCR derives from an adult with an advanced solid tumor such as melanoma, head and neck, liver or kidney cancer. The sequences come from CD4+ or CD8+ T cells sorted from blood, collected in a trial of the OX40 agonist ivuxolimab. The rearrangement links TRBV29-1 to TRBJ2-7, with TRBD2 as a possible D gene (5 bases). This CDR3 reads CSAITGSSYEQYF. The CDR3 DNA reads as TGCAGCGCGATAACGGGGAGCTCCTACGAGCAGTACTTC.